A single sample gave rise to the 22 T cell receptor beta chains below, sequenced in a study of identical twins. TCRdb fed the 5' RACE reads into MiXCR, producing one record per CDR3 protein. The profile shows 570,000 or so distinct CDR3 sequences, 9.5% to 10% of them singletons. The same sample was also used in a study of yellow fever vaccine responses in identical twins.

The sequenced sample was PBMCs. Every receptor here comes from a woman aged 18-29 years in good health.

As DNA, the CDR3 is TGTGCCAGCTCACCACCCGGGACAGTCGGAGAGACCCAGTACTTC. Encoded protein: CASSPPGTVGETQYF. The V gene is TRBV18, the J gene TRBJ2-5; 7 bases align to TRBD1. The CDR3 length is 15 residues. Germline V gives CDR1 KGHSH, CDR2 LQKENI. V shed 0 bases and J 4 bases; nucleotides not matched to a gene: 5.

This clonotype turned up a few times. The chain is built from TRBV6-1 and TRBJ1-2, with unresolved D. CDR1 MNHNS and CDR2 SASEGT come from the germline V gene. The germline V and J ends were trimmed by 1 base and 8 bases, with 14 bases remaining between them. This CDR3 is 14 amino acids long. CDR3 loop: CASSEGASRGGYTF. The CDR3, as DNA: TGTGCCAGCAGTGAAGGGGCAAGCCGAGGGGGCTACACCTTC.

This clonotype was detected a few times. The chain recombines TRBV3-1 with TRBJ1-5; no clear D gene. Looked up from germline, CDR1 is LGHDT and CDR2 is YNNKEL (reference sequence). This CDR3 has 14 residues. V was shortened by 0 bases and J by 7 bases, with 10 bases between the two germline ends. In DNA form, the CDR3 reads TGTGCCAGCAGCCAAGAGGGCCTAAAGCAGCCCCAGCATTTT. Translation: CASSQEGLKQPQHF.

This clonotype was detected only a few times. The chain is built from TRBV6-1 and TRBJ2-5, with 11 nucleotides matching TRBD2. The germline CDR1 and CDR2 sequences are MNHNS and SASEGT. The CDR3 spans 18 residues. Trimming at V came to 5 bases and at J to 5 bases, leaving 16 bases not matched to a gene. DNA of the CDR3: TGTGCCAGCAGTCCCCCCAGGGGGGTAGCGGGGGGGCGGGAGACCCAGTACTTC. Its translation is CASSPPRGVAGGRETQYF.

This clonotype was recorded many times. The V call is TRBV7-2, the J call TRBJ2-7, with TRBD1 as a possible D gene (7 bases). Trimming cost V 4 bases and J 2 bases, with 15 bases left between them. This CDR3 region has 15 residues. The germline V gene has CDR1 SGHTA and CDR2 FQGNSA. DNA for the CDR3: TGTGCCAGCAGCTCGACAGGGACTTATACCTACGAGCAGTACTTC. The encoded protein is CASSSTGTYTYEQYF.

J is TRBJ2-3 and V is TRBV15; TRBD2 agrees at 9 bases. V trimming: 11 bases; J trimming: 3 bases; junction bases outside the gene matches: 18. This CDR3 has 17 amino acids. Germline CDR1 and CDR2: LNHNV and YYDKDF (reference sequence). The CDR3: CAASYEYRAGGTDTQYF. CDR3 nucleotides: TGTGCCGCCTCCTATGAGTATAGAGCGGGAGGTACAGATACGCAGTATTTT. Complete variable domain (other parts from reference TRBV15 and TRBJ2-3): DAMVIQNPRYQVTQFGKPVTLSCSQTLNHNVMYWYQQKSSQAPKLLFHYYDKDFNNEADTPDNFQSRRPNTSFCFLDIRSPGLGDTAMYLCAASYEYRAGGTDTQYFGPGTRLTVL.

The chain joins TRBV28 to TRBJ1-2; tentatively, D is TRBD1 (6 bases). Germline assignment: CDR1 MDHEN and CDR2 SYDVKM. Trimming left V 7 bases short and J 7 bases short, with 25 bases between. This CDR3 comprises 16 residues. This CDR3 is CASTVASRGAGGGYTF. CDR3 sequence (DNA): TGTGCCAGCACCGTCGCGTCCAGGGGCGCGGGTGGTGGCTACACCTTC.

The chain combines TRBV5-4 with TRBJ2-4; D is ambiguous. The V and J ends lost 2 bases and 9 bases respectively, with 12 bases between them. The germline V gene has CDR1 SGHNT and CDR2 YYREEE (reference sequence). The CDR3 extends over 13 amino acids. Here the CDR3 reads CASSFEGAPIQYF. In DNA form, the CDR3 reads TGTGCCAGCAGCTTTGAAGGTGCCCCCATTCAGTACTTC.

This clonotype occurred many times. The chain recombines TRBV29-1 with TRBJ2-7; possible D gene TRBD2, 6 bases. The CDR3 contains 12 residues. The ends were cut back, 4 bases at V and 7 bases at J, with 14 bases in the middle. Germline V gene lookup returns CDR1 SQVTM and CDR2 ANQGSEA. DNA for the CDR3: TGCAGCGTTGTTCGGGGGTCGGGTGAGCAGTACTTC. Translating it yields CSVVRGSGEQYF.

This clonotype was recorded many times. The rearrangement links TRBV28 to TRBJ1-5; D unclear. Trimming took 6 bases from V and 7 from J, leaving 19 bases between them. The CDR3 length is 15 residues. The V gene's germline CDR1 is MDHEN and CDR2 SYDVKM. CDR3 in DNA: TGTGCCAGCAGCTCCTCAGGATTCGGAGGCCAGCCCCAGCATTTT. It translates to CASSSSGFGGQPQHF.

This clonotype was detected ten times or more. The CDR3 coding sequence is TGTGCCAGCAGCTTAAGCGGGGGCCCCTCCTACAATGAGCAGTTCTTC. It specifies CASSLSGGPSYNEQFF. The V and J genes are TRBV7-8 and TRBJ2-1; 8 bases are shared with TRBD2. The CDR3 totals 16 residues. Germline-derived CDR1 and CDR2 are SGHVS and FQNEAQ. The V segment lost 2 bases and the J segment 0 bases; nucleotides outside the gene matches: 3.

This clonotype appeared many times. The genes are TRBV5-5 and TRBJ2-1; 9 bases fit TRBD1. CDR3 size: 15 residues. CDR1 SGHKS and CDR2 YYEKEE come from the germline V gene (reference sequence). V was clipped by 3 bases and J by 6 bases; unmatched bases: 7. CDR3 region: CASSYTGGAGNEQFF. The CDR3, as DNA: TGTGCCAGCAGCTACACAGGGGGCGCAGGCAATGAGCAGTTCTTC. The full variable domain, in which reference TRBV5-5 and TRBJ2-1 provide the parts outside the CDR3, is DAGVTQSPTHLIKTRGQQVTLRCSPISGHKSVSWYQQVLGQGPQFIFQYYEKEERGRGNFPDRFSARQFPNYSSELNVNALLLGDSALYLCASSYTGGAGNEQFFGPGTRLTVL.

This clonotype was detected ten times or more. The gene calls are TRBV12-3 or TRBV12-4 and TRBJ1-1; D possibly corresponds to TRBD1 (5 bases). This CDR3 region has 15 residues. The V end lost 2 bases, the J end lost 8 bases, and 18 bases lay between the germline ends. In DNA, the CDR3 is TGTGCCAGCAGTTTATTGGGGGGGACGACGGGGGAAGCTTTCTTT. Translating gives CASSLLGGTTGEAFF.

The table lists this clonotype with a few counts. The V gene is TRBV20-1, the J gene TRBJ2-1; 9 bases agree with TRBD1. The CDR3 extends over 14 amino acids. Trimming removed 6 bases from V and 6 bases from J; junction bases left unmatched: 9. Germline lookup yields CDR1 DFQATT and CDR2 SNEGSKA (reference sequence). For the CDR3, the DNA is TGCAGTGCCGACTCGGGACAGGGAGGCAATGAGCAGTTCTTC. It is translated as CSADSGQGGNEQFF.

This clonotype was seen only once. A much larger clone differs by one base, so this may be a read error. The genes are TRBV20-1 and TRBJ2-2; unclear D gene. Trimming took 7 bases from V and 0 from J, leaving 18 bases between them. This CDR3 contains 16 residues. Germline CDR1 reads DFQATT; CDR2 reads SNEGSKA (reference sequence). CDR3 residues: CSGSPDGTANTGELFF. CDR3 DNA sequence: TGCAGTGGTAGTCCAGACGGAACAGCGAACACCGGGGAGCTGTTTTTT.

The J gene is TRBJ2-3, the V gene TRBV6-5; D ambiguous. Deletions cut 0 bases from V and 3 bases from J, with 7 bases between. The CDR3 is 14 residues long. Germline CDR1 MNHEY, CDR2 SVGAGI. This CDR3 is CASSYSDTTDTQYF. The CDR3 bases are TGTGCCAGCAGTTACTCAGACACGACAGATACGCAGTATTTT.

The chain carries TRBV20-1 and TRBJ2-1, with 16 bases matching TRBD2. Germline V gives CDR1 DFQATT, CDR2 SNEGSKA (reference sequence). CDR3 length equals 19 residues. J lost 6 bases, V lost 3 bases, and 14 bases had no gene match. CDR3 bases: TGCAGTGCTAGCTCGGGACTAGCGGGAGGGTCCCTTTGGGTCAATGAGCAGTTCTTC. It translates to CSASSGLAGGSLWVNEQFF.

This clonotype was seen at least ten times. This chain joins TRBV7-9 and TRBJ2-7; 7 bases fit TRBD1. This CDR3 spans 16 amino acids. From germline, CDR1 is SEHNR and CDR2 FQNEAQ (reference sequence). V lost 3 bases, J lost 2 bases, and 10 bases stayed unmatched. Here the CDR3 reads CASSLVGDSPTYEQYF. In DNA form, the CDR3 reads TGTGCCAGCAGCTTGGTTGGGGACAGTCCGACCTACGAGCAGTACTTC.

The gene calls are TRBV6-4 and TRBJ2-1; D is perhaps TRBD1 (5 bases). Trimming cost V 0 bases and J 9 bases, with 12 bases left between them. This CDR3 contains 14 residues. CDR1 MRHNA and CDR2 SNTAGT come from the germline V gene. This chain's CDR3 is CASSDSSGSGEQFF. The CDR3 DNA reads as TGTGCCAGCAGTGACTCCTCAGGGTCCGGTGAGCAGTTCTTC.

This clonotype has ten or more counts. J is TRBJ2-3 and V is TRBV29-1; TRBD2 matches 8 bases. Germline CDR1 reads SQVTM; CDR2 reads ANQGSEA. J gave up 0 bases and V 4 bases, and 6 bases lay outside the gene matches. The CDR3 has 15 amino acids. The CDR3 bases are TGCAGCGTTGCCTTCCTAGCGGGTAGCACAGATACGCAGTATTTT. Translated: CSVAFLAGSTDTQYF.

This clonotype showed up just a few times. This chain connects TRBV12-3 or TRBV12-4 to TRBJ2-7, with D perhaps matching TRBD1 (5 bases). With 4 bases removed from V and 3 bases from J, the gap between germline ends came to 7 bases. This CDR3 region has 12 residues. The CDR3 here is CASSSQVYEQYF. DNA for the CDR3: TGTGCCAGCAGTTCACAGGTCTACGAGCAGTACTTC.

J is TRBJ2-1 and V is TRBV16; a weak D match, TRBD2 (6 bases). The ends were cut back, 1 base at V and 3 bases at J, with 7 bases in the middle. The CDR3 is made up of 14 amino acids. Germline loops: CDR1 KGHSY, CDR2 FQNENV. CDR3 in DNA: TGTGCCAGCAGCCAATGGACTAACTACAATGAGCAGTTCTTC. Its protein is CASSQWTNYNEQFF.